These 18 T cell receptor beta chains came from one sample sequenced in a study of shared clonotypes between healthy human individuals. CD45RO-negative, CCR7-selected cells formed the naive CD8 fraction, which excluded terminally differentiated effector memory CD45RA+ cells. Produced via immunoSEQ multiplex PCR; TCRdb's table is partial and in-frame only. The sample records hundreds of thousands of clones, about 96% being singletons. The sequencing sample was made of naive CD8+ T cells sorted from blood. The receptors were sampled from a woman aged 25 to 39 in good health.

This clone was seen once. The V call is TRBV14, the J call TRBJ2-7; 9 bases map to TRBD2. V was clipped by 4 bases and J by 6 bases; unmatched bases: 7. CDR3 length equals 14 residues. Germline V gene data show CDR1 as SGHDN and CDR2 as FVKESK. CDR3 in DNA: TGTGCCAGCAGCCGAACGGGACTAGCAGGCGAGCAGTACTTC. As protein: CASSRTGLAGEQYF. Complete variable domain (other parts from reference TRBV14 and TRBJ2-7): EAGVTQFPSHSVIEKGQTVTLRCDPISGHDNLYWYRRVMGKEIKFLLHFVKESKQDESGMPNNRFLAERTGGTYSTLKVQPAELEDSGVYFCASSRTGLAGEQYFGPGTRLTVT.

V is TRBV20-1 and J is TRBJ2-2; D may correspond to TRBD1 or TRBD2 (5 bases each). The germline V and J ends were trimmed by 0 bases and 12 bases, with 8 bases remaining between them. The CDR3 covers 11 residues. Germline V gene lookup returns CDR1 DFQATT and CDR2 SNEGSKA (reference sequence). CDR3 in amino acids: CSARDGGQLFF. CDR3 bases: TGCAGTGCTAGAGATGGGGGACAGCTGTTTTTT.

This chain joins TRBV27 and TRBJ1-1; D remains unclear. The V gene lost 3 bases and the J gene lost 5 bases, with 16 bases spanning the gap. The CDR3 sequence is 15 residues long. The germline gives CDR1 MNHEY, CDR2 SMNVEV (reference sequence). The CDR3 loop reads CASSFSRLATTEAFF. As DNA, the CDR3 is TGTGCCAGCAGTTTCTCTCGCCTAGCTACTACTGAAGCTTTCTTT.

This sequence joins TRBV7-8 and TRBJ1-5; TRBD1 might be the D (5 bases). Germline CDR1 reads SGHVS; CDR2 reads FQNEAQ. The CDR3 length is 13 residues. Between the trimmed V and J ends, which lost 1 base and 6 bases, there was a span of 7 bases. The CDR3 DNA is TGTGCCAGCAGCTTAGGGGGGTCTCAGCCCCAGCATTTT. It translates to CASSLGGSQPQHF.

The CDR3 spells CASSPGQNYGYTF. DNA for the CDR3: TGTGCCAGCAGCCCCGGACAGAACTATGGCTACACCTTC. The chain combines TRBV6-1 with TRBJ1-2, with D perhaps matching TRBD1 (6 bases). CDR3 length equals 13 residues. V lost 6 bases to trimming and J lost 2 bases, with 10 bases between them. Germline V gene data show CDR1 as MNHNS and CDR2 as SASEGT.

The rearrangement uses TRBV7-9 and TRBJ2-5, with D unresolved. The CDR3 runs to 12 residues. The V end lost 5 bases, the J end lost 5 bases, and 9 bases lay between the germline ends. Germline V gene data show CDR1 as SEHNR and CDR2 as FQNEAQ (reference sequence). The CDR3 sequence is CASSPAPETQYF. Written as DNA, the CDR3 is TGTGCCAGCAGCCCAGCTCCGGAGACCCAGTACTTC.

The CDR3 is CASSFWTTYNEQFF. The CDR3 DNA follows: TGTGCCAGCAGCTTCTGGACTACCTACAATGAGCAGTTCTTC. V usage is TRBV7-2 and J usage is TRBJ2-1; maybe TRBD2 (6 bases). CDR1 SGHTA and CDR2 FQGNSA come from the germline V gene. CDR3 length equals 14 residues. V was cut by 3 bases and J by 2 bases, with 8 bases left in between.

The V gene is TRBV19, the J gene TRBJ2-3; no clear D. Germline CDR1 LNHDA, CDR2 SQIVND (reference sequence). The CDR3 has 11 amino acids. Trimming took 10 bases from V and 5 from J, leaving 10 bases between them. CDR3 sequence: CATSGLDTQYF. The CDR3 DNA sequence: TGTGCCACCAGTGGTCTAGATACGCAGTATTTT.

Turning to this clone: Distinct nucleotide sequences in the sample also encode this CDR3. The V gene is TRBV27, the J gene TRBJ2-7, with D unresolved. The CDR3 contains 12 residues. Germline V gene lookup returns CDR1 MNHEY and CDR2 SMNVEV (reference sequence). Trimming stripped 5 bases from V and 1 base from J, with 6 bases between. CDR3 bases: TGTGCCAGCAGTAGTGGATCCTACGAGCAGTACTTC. Its translation is CASSSGSYEQYF.

This clone was recorded only once. V usage is TRBV2 and J usage is TRBJ2-3; tentative D call: TRBD2 (5 bases). V dropped 6 bases and J dropped 0 bases, with 16 bases sitting between them. Germline values: CDR1 SNHLY, CDR2 FYNNEI. This CDR3 spans 16 amino acids. CDR3 sequence reads: CASRHSSSSSTDTQYF. In DNA form, the CDR3 reads TGTGCCAGCAGGCACTCTAGCAGCTCTAGCACAGATACGCAGTATTTT.

Comment on this clone: The sample carries other DNA sequences with the same CDR3. V is TRBV19 and J is TRBJ2-5; D may be TRBD2 (5 bases). There are 13 residues in the CDR3. V lost 6 bases, J lost 3 bases, and 11 bases lay in between. Germline assignment: CDR1 LNHDA and CDR2 SQIVND (reference sequence). The DNA of the CDR3 is TGTGCCAGTAGCGTGGACGGGGAAGAGACCCAGTACTTC. Amino acids: CASSVDGEETQYF.

Only one count was recorded for this clone. The chain couples TRBV9 to TRBJ1-4; TRBD1 agrees at 7 bases. The CDR3 is 13 amino acids. V was pared by 5 bases and J by 4 bases, with 2 bases of the junction left unmatched. Germline CDR1 and CDR2: SGDLS and YYNGEE. The CDR3 bases are TGTGCCAGCAGTCCAGGGGGTAATGAAAAACTGTTTTTT. Translated: CASSPGGNEKLFF.

The chain carries TRBV11-2 and TRBJ2-7; 7 bases align to TRBD2. Germline CDR1 and CDR2: SGHAT and FQNNGV. J lost 1 base, V lost 2 bases, and 8 bases had no gene match. This CDR3 has 16 amino acids. CDR3 in DNA: TGTGCCAGCAGCTTATCTGCTAGCGGCCCGTCCTACGAGCAGTACTTC. Translated: CASSLSASGPSYEQYF. Full variable domain (rest looked up from reference TRBV11-2 and TRBJ2-7): EAGVAQSPRYKIIEKRQSVAFWCNPISGHATLYWYQQILGQGPKLLIQFQNNGVVDDSQLPKDRFSAERLKGVDSTLKIQPAKLEDSAVYLCASSLSASGPSYEQYFGPGTRLTVT.

The chain links TRBV5-4 to TRBJ1-1, with a possible D match to TRBD1 (6 bases). This CDR3 spans 16 amino acids. V gave up 4 bases and J gave up 0 bases, with 16 bases separating them. Germline CDR1 reads SGHNT; CDR2 reads YYREEE (reference sequence). CDR3 loop: CASSPRGGWLNTEAFF. The CDR3 DNA is TGTGCCAGCAGCCCGAGGGGGGGGTGGTTGAACACTGAAGCTTTCTTT.

A word on this clone: Other DNA sequences within the sample encode an identical CDR3. V usage is TRBV27 and J usage is TRBJ1-2; D not certain. Germline V gene lookup returns CDR1 MNHEY and CDR2 SMNVEV (reference sequence). Deletions cut 8 bases from V and 4 bases from J, with 8 bases between. The CDR3 has 11 residues. The CDR3: CASSDSYGYTF. The CDR3 coding sequence is TGTGCCAGCTCCGATTCCTATGGCTACACCTTC.

This clone was counted a few times. The genes are TRBV4-2 and TRBJ1-5, with a tentative D call TRBD1 (5 bases). Germline values: CDR1 LGHNA, CDR2 YNFKEQ. V was cut by 1 base and J by 7 bases, with 11 bases left in between. This CDR3 contains 14 residues. The CDR3 loop is CASSQGQGTQPQHF. CDR3 DNA: TGTGCCAGCAGCCAAGGTCAGGGAACCCAGCCCCAGCATTTT.

The chain links TRBV5-8 to TRBJ2-7; 9 nucleotides align to TRBD2. Trimming at V came to 3 bases and at J to 0 bases, leaving 10 bases not matched to a gene. The CDR3 loop spans 17 amino acids. Germline V gene lookup returns CDR1 SGHTS and CDR2 YDEGEE. The CDR3 DNA reads as TGTGCCAGCAGCTCCCCCAGACTAGCGGAGAGCTCCTACGAGCAGTACTTC. Translated: CASSSPRLAESSYEQYF.

V and J are TRBV9 and TRBJ2-2; 8 bases align to TRBD2. The CDR3 is 15 residues long. The V segment lost 4 bases and the J segment 7 bases; nucleotides outside the gene matches: 9. Germline CDR1 reads SGDLS; CDR2 reads YYNGEE. For the CDR3, the DNA is TGTGCCAGCAGCTTCGGAGCGGGAGCCGTCGGGGAGCTGTTTTTT. Its protein product is CASSFGAGAVGELFF.